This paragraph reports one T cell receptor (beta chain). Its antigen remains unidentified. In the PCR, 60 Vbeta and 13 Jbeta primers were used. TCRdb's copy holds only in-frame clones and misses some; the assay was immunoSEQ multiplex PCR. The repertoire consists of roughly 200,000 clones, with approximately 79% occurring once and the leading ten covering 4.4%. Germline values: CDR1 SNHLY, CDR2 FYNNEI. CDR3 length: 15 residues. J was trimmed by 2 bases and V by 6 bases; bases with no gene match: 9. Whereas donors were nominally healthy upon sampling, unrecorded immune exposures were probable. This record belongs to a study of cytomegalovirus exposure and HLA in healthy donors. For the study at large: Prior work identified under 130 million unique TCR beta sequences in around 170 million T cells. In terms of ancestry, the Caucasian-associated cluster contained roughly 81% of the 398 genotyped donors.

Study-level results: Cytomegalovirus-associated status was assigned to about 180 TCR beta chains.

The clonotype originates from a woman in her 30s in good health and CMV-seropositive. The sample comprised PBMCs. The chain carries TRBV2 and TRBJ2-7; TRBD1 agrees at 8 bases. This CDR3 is CASSAGTGHTYEQYF. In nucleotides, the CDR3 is TGTGCCAGCAGCGCCGGGACAGGCCACACCTACGAGCAGTACTTC.